One and the same sample provided the 26 T cell receptor beta chains below, sequenced in a study of blood T cell repertoires in COVID-19. Sequencing was performed with immunoSEQ multiplex PCR; in TCRdb, only in-frame clones are kept and a portion is missing. The sample contains 70,000 to 100,000 clones, more than 70% of which appear only once. Sequenced sample: peripheral blood. The source of these receptors is a woman older than 75 with acute or convalescent COVID-19.

Only one count was recorded for this clone. This chain joins TRBV5-1 and TRBJ1-4, with D perhaps TRBD1 (5 bases). Germline V lookup: CDR1 SGHRS, CDR2 YFSETQ. Trimming took off 2 bases at V and 2 bases at J, with 16 bases between the two ends. This CDR3 has 17 amino acids. The CDR3 loop reads CASSFLAGVGTNEKLFF. CDR3 nucleotide sequence: TGCGCCAGCAGCTTTCTGGCGGGGGTGGGGACTAATGAAAAACTGTTTTTT.

CDR3 loop: CATSDSGTGTDTQYF. CDR3 nucleotides: TGTGCCACCAGTGATTCGGGGACAGGCACAGATACGCAGTATTTT. This chain connects TRBV24-1 to TRBJ2-3; 7 nucleotides agree with TRBD1. CDR1 is KGHDR and CDR2 is SFDVKD in the germline V gene. After removal of 2 bases from V and 1 base from J, the junction contained 2 bases not matched to a gene. This CDR3 contains 15 residues.

V gene TRBV18 combines with J gene TRBJ1-2; a weak D match, TRBD1 (6 bases). Germline CDR1 and CDR2: KGHSH and LQKENI. V lost 3 bases and J 8 bases, leaving 13 bases between the germline ends. The CDR3 runs to 13 residues. The CDR3 protein is CASSPSAGDGYTF. CDR3 DNA: TGTGCCAGCTCACCGAGCGCAGGGGACGGCTACACCTTC.

The V call is TRBV6-5, the J call TRBJ2-3, with D possibly being TRBD2 (5 bases). The CDR3 loop spans 14 amino acids. Trimming took off 2 bases at V and 1 base at J, with 7 bases between the two ends. CDR1 MNHEY and CDR2 SVGAGI come from the germline V gene. The CDR3 here is CASSYGSGTDTQYF. Here the CDR3 DNA reads TGTGCCAGCAGTTACGGGAGTGGCACAGATACGCAGTATTTT.

The chain uses TRBV3-1 (or the pseudogene TRBV3-2) and TRBJ2-7; D uncertain. V was cut by 5 bases and J by 7 bases, with 15 bases left in between. CDR1 is LGHDT, CDR2 YNNKEL, per germline (reference sequence). The CDR3 spans 13 residues. The CDR3 sequence is CASSTRVASEQYF. The DNA of the CDR3 is TGTGCCAGCAGCACTCGGGTGGCCTCTGAGCAGTACTTC.

J is TRBJ1-2 and V is TRBV19; D might be TRBD1 (6 bases). CDR1 is LNHDA and CDR2 is SQIVND in the germline V gene (reference sequence). The V gene lost 6 bases and the J gene lost 3 bases, with 17 bases spanning the gap. There are 15 residues in the CDR3. In DNA, the CDR3 is TGTGCCAGTAGGGCCCTGGACAGTGGGGACTATGGCTACACCTTC. Translating it yields CASRALDSGDYGYTF.

The chain links TRBV7-9 to TRBJ2-1, with 16 bases that match TRBD2. Germline CDR1 SEHNR, CDR2 FQNEAQ (reference sequence). The CDR3 contains 18 residues. V lost 6 bases and J lost 9; bases outside the gene matches: 14. The CDR3, as DNA: TGTGCCAGCAGATCAACCGGGACTAGCGGGAGGGCCAATGTTGAGCAGTTCTTC. This encodes CASRSTGTSGRANVEQFF.

This chain links TRBV5-1 with TRBJ1-6; TRBD1 is a possible D gene (5 bases). The CDR3 is 17 amino acids. The germline gives CDR1 SGHRS, CDR2 YFSETQ. V dropped 0 bases and J dropped 0 bases, with 10 bases sitting between them. CDR3 sequence (DNA): TGCGCCAGCAGCTTGGAGGGGCAGAGCTCCTATAATTCACCCCTCCACTTT. Amino acids: CASSLEGQSSYNSPLHF.

The rearrangement uses TRBV19 and TRBJ1-1; D is perhaps TRBD1 (5 bases). The V end was cut by 10 bases, the J end by 5 bases, with 17 bases between. The CDR3 is made up of 13 amino acids. From germline, CDR1 is LNHDA and CDR2 SQIVND (reference sequence). CDR3 sequence: CATNGRGRTEAFF. CDR3 sequence (DNA): TGTGCCACCAATGGTAGGGGCCGGACTGAAGCTTTCTTT.

This clone occurred once. The J gene is TRBJ2-5, the V gene TRBV6-9; TRBD2 matches at 7 bases. This CDR3 is built from 14 residues. Germline V CDR1 and CDR2: MNHGY, SVAAGI. Trimming removed 4 bases from V and 4 bases from J; junction bases left unmatched: 6. The CDR3 here is CASSLRGTRETQYF. The CDR3 DNA reads TGTGCCAGCAGTTTGCGGGGGACGAGAGAGACCCAGTACTTC.

The rearrangement links TRBV5-1 to TRBJ1-1, with TRBD1 as a possible D gene (6 bases). The V end was cut by 7 bases, the J end by 0 bases, with 10 bases between. The CDR3 length is 13 residues. Looked up from germline, CDR1 is SGHRS and CDR2 is YFSETQ. The CDR3 region has the DNA TGCGCCAGCGCCGGACAGTTGAACACTGAAGCTTTCTTT. Encoded protein: CASAGQLNTEAFF.

In this sample, this clone turned up a few times. The CDR3 DNA is TGTGCCAGCAGCCCCCCGGGACTAGCGGAGACCGGGGAGCTGTTTTTT. Translating it yields CASSPPGLAETGELFF. The rearrangement joins TRBV7-2 to TRBJ2-2; TRBD2 matches 11 bases. CDR3 length: 16 amino acids. Germline CDR1 reads SGHTA; CDR2 reads FQGNSA. With V trimmed by 5 bases and J by 5 bases, 7 bases remained unmatched.

The chain uses TRBV5-1 and TRBJ1-3, with unresolved D. Between the trimmed V and J ends, which lost 5 bases and 0 bases, there was a span of 9 bases. Germline V gene lookup returns CDR1 SGHRS and CDR2 YFSETQ. The CDR3 has 14 residues. CDR3 nucleotides: TGCGCCAGCAGATTTACAGACTCTGGAAACACCATATATTTT. This encodes CASRFTDSGNTIYF.

The V and J genes are TRBV4-2 and TRBJ2-7; 14 bases align to TRBD2. Germline V gives CDR1 LGHNA, CDR2 YNFKEQ. Unmatched junction bases numbered 9, after V lost 4 bases and J lost 4 bases. CDR3 length: 17 residues. CDR3 DNA sequence: TGTGCCAGCAGCCCCGGGACTAGCGGGAGACTAAGGTACGAGCAGTACTTC. This gives the protein CASSPGTSGRLRYEQYF.

The chain uses TRBV5-1 and TRBJ2-1; 8 nucleotides align to TRBD1. This CDR3 region has 15 residues. CDR1 is SGHRS, CDR2 YFSETQ, per germline. J gave up 4 bases and V 6 bases, and 9 bases lay outside the gene matches. The CDR3: CASTLTGVEYNEQFF. DNA of the CDR3: TGCGCCAGCACCCTGACAGGGGTAGAATACAATGAGCAGTTCTTC.

The V gene is TRBV6-5, the J gene TRBJ1-4; the match to TRBD1 covers 10 bases. Trimming removed 6 bases from V and 5 bases from J; junction bases left unmatched: 3. Germline V gene sequence: CDR1 MNHEY, CDR2 SVGAGI. This CDR3 comprises 14 residues. The CDR3 DNA is TGTGCCAGCAGGAGGACAGGGGGAAATGAAAAACTGTTTTTT. Translated: CASRRTGGNEKLFF.

The rearrangement joins TRBV7-8 to TRBJ1-5, with 8 bases lining up with TRBD1. Germline V gene sequence: CDR1 SGHVS, CDR2 FQNEAQ. The ends lost 1 base at V and 1 base at J; junction bases unmatched: 9. The CDR3 length is 18 residues. The CDR3 coding sequence is TGTGCCAGCAGCTTAGGAGACAGGGGTATAGGGAGCAATCAGCCCCAGCATTTT. This translates into CASSLGDRGIGSNQPQHF.

The V and J genes are TRBV28 and TRBJ1-5; 8 nucleotides align to TRBD1. The V and J ends lost 6 bases and 0 bases, in that order; junction bases with no gene match: 7. The V gene's germline CDR1 is MDHEN and CDR2 SYDVKM. This CDR3 has 16 amino acids. The CDR3 DNA is TGTGCCAGCAGGGGCAGGGGGCTTAATAGCAATCAGCCCCAGCATTTT. Its translation is CASRGRGLNSNQPQHF.

V gene TRBV7-2 combines with J gene TRBJ1-1, with D unresolved. V lost 1 base to trimming and J lost 0 bases, with 12 bases between them. Germline lookup yields CDR1 SGHTA and CDR2 FQGNSA. The CDR3 runs 16 residues. The CDR3 here is CASSLGAQRVNTEAFF. CDR3 DNA: TGTGCCAGCAGCTTAGGCGCTCAGCGGGTGAACACTGAAGCTTTCTTT.

This clone has just a few counts. This chain connects TRBV5-1 to TRBJ1-1; 10 bases align to TRBD1. V lost 4 bases, J lost 3 bases, and 12 bases stayed unmatched. This CDR3 region has 17 residues. Germline CDR1 and CDR2: SGHRS and YFSETQ. The CDR3 sequence: CASSPFPPGQGYTEAFF. CDR3 in DNA: TGCGCCAGCAGCCCCTTTCCCCCGGGACAGGGGTACACTGAAGCTTTCTTT. Together with reference TRBV5-1 and TRBJ1-1, the CDR3 gives the full variable domain: KAGVTQTPRYLIKTRGQQVTLSCSPISGHRSVSWYQQTPGQGLQFLFEYFSETQRNKGNFPGRFSGRQFSNSRSEMNVSTLELGDSALYLCASSPFPPGQGYTEAFFGQGTRLTVV.

This chain joins TRBV5-6 and TRBJ2-6; TRBD2 might be the D (5 bases). The germline V gene encodes CDR1 SGHDT and CDR2 YYEEEE. This CDR3 has 15 amino acids. The V and J ends lost 3 bases and 2 bases respectively, with 9 bases between them. The CDR3 is CASSWGATGANVLTF. Here the CDR3 DNA reads TGTGCCAGCAGCTGGGGAGCGACTGGGGCCAACGTCCTGACTTTC.

This clone was counted a single time. The chain links TRBV9 to TRBJ2-1; 14 nucleotides match TRBD2. In germline, CDR1 is SGDLS, CDR2 YYNGEE. With 3 bases clipped from V and 7 bases from J, the junction kept 6 bases outside the gene matches. The CDR3 sequence is 16 residues long. DNA of the CDR3: TGTGCCAGCAGCGCCCCCCGGACTAGCGGGAGGAATGAGCAGTTCTTC. Translated, it gives CASSAPRTSGRNEQFF.

This rearrangement joins TRBV27 to TRBJ1-1; weak D call: TRBD1 (5 bases). The CDR3 is made up of 14 amino acids. Per the germline V gene, CDR1 is MNHEY and CDR2 is SMNVEV (reference sequence). Trimming shortened V by 8 bases and J by 3 bases, and 16 bases separated the two germline ends. CDR3 region: CASALGGGDTEAFF. DNA for the CDR3: TGTGCCAGCGCCTTGGGGGGTGGGGACACTGAAGCTTTCTTT.

V and J are TRBV6-5 and TRBJ2-3, with D perhaps TRBD1 (5 bases). This CDR3 has 15 residues. The germline gives CDR1 MNHEY, CDR2 SVGAGI. Deletions cut 4 bases from V and 1 base from J, with 12 bases between. CDR3 bases: TGTGCCAGCAGTTTACAGGCGTTCGGCACAGATACGCAGTATTTT. It codes for CASSLQAFGTDTQYF.

This chain connects TRBV30 to TRBJ2-3; TRBD2 agrees at 15 bases. The V segment lost 3 bases and the J segment 9 bases; nucleotides outside the gene matches: 16. The CDR3 is 18 amino acids. The germline V gene encodes CDR1 GTSNPN and CDR2 SVGIG (reference sequence). The DNA of the CDR3 is TGTGCCTGGAGCCCCTGGGTAGGACTAGCGGGGGGGCCGTCCACGCAGTATTTT. It translates to CAWSPWVGLAGGPSTQYF.

The chain joins TRBV12-3 or TRBV12-4 to TRBJ1-1; D unresolved. This CDR3 contains 12 residues. Trimming stripped 6 bases from V and 1 base from J, with 6 bases between. CDR3 protein: CASSLRNTEAFF. The CDR3 DNA sequence: TGTGCCAGCAGCCTCAGGAACACTGAAGCTTTCTTT.